Below, 15 T cell receptor beta chains from the same sample are listed, as sequenced in a study of T cells in Graves' hyperthyroidism and ophthalmopathy (dated by TCRdb to between 2019 and 2020). The method was multiplex PCR. The data were produced on an Illumina HiSeq 2000. The TCR beta CDR3 regions were amplified from RNA transcripts. The TCR CDR3 was subjected to a first round of RT-PCR using the HTBI primer set and the Qiagen OneStep RT-PCR kit. TCRdb cleaned the public reads at Q25 with fastp, built clones with MiXCR and kept in-frame beta chains. Every distinct CDR3 protein forms one entry, paired with its most common genes and DNA. The sample table lists hundreds of thousands of distinct CDR3 sequences, 35% to 45% of them with a count of one. Of the sample, 8.9% falls within the top ten clones. What was sequenced was blood. The receptors stem from a man between 18 and 29 years old with Graves' hyperthyroidism.

The V call is TRBV29-1, the J call TRBJ2-7, with unresolved D. Germline V gene lookup returns CDR1 SQVTM and CDR2 ANQGSEA. There are 12 residues in the CDR3. This chain's CDR3 is CRRTAPGHEQYF. CDR3 bases: TGCAGGCGAACCGCGCCGGGCCACGAGCAGTACTTC.

There are many counts of this clonotype. This chain connects TRBV29-1 to TRBJ2-7; 7 bases align to TRBD1. Germline values: CDR1 SQVTM, CDR2 ANQGSEA. The junction had 4 bases not matched to a gene; V was cut back by 3 bases and J by 2 bases. The CDR3 is made up of 13 amino acids. CDR3 sequence reads: CSVEGQKPYEQYF. The CDR3 DNA follows: TGCAGCGTTGAGGGACAGAAACCCTACGAGCAGTACTTC.

The sample holds many counts of this clonotype. The chain has TRBV11-2 and TRBJ2-5, with D tentatively TRBD2 (5 bases). V was cut by 3 bases and J by 4 bases, with 12 bases left in between. Germline V lookup: CDR1 SGHAT, CDR2 FQNNGV. CDR3 size: 14 residues. CDR3 residues: CASSFQLAGETQYF. CDR3 in DNA: TGTGCCAGCAGCTTCCAGCTGGCGGGAGAGACCCAGTACTTC. The whole variable domain, filled in from reference TRBV11-2 and TRBJ2-5, reads EAGVAQSPRYKIIEKRQSVAFWCNPISGHATLYWYQQILGQGPKLLIQFQNNGVVDDSQLPKDRFSAERLKGVDSTLKIQPAKLEDSAVYLCASSFQLAGETQYFGPGTRLLVL.

The V call is TRBV10-3, the J call TRBJ1-2, with TRBD1 matching over 10 bases. This CDR3 region has 14 residues. The germline CDR1 and CDR2 sequences are ENHRY and SYGVKD. The J segment lost 8 bases and the V segment lost 8 bases, leaving 11 bases of the junction unmatched. The chain's CDR3 is CAIRDRGGEGGYTF. CDR3 sequence (DNA): TGTGCCATCCGGGACAGGGGTGGTGAGGGGGGCTACACCTTC.

This clonotype was counted many times. J is TRBJ1-2 and V is TRBV10-3; 9 bases fit TRBD1. Germline values: CDR1 ENHRY, CDR2 SYGVKD. There are 16 residues in the CDR3. Trimming at V came to 6 bases and at J to 9 bases, leaving 17 bases not matched to a gene. CDR3 amino acids: CAISGTGSSRLGSYTF. CDR3 bases: TGTGCCATCAGCGGGACAGGGTCCTCCCGCCTAGGCAGCTACACCTTC.

Concerning this clonotype: This may be a read error, as it is one base from a much larger clone. The rearrangement uses TRBV29-1 and TRBJ2-6; the D gene is possibly TRBD1 (5 bases). From germline, CDR1 is SQVTM and CDR2 ANQGSEA. V lost 0 bases, J lost 2 bases, and 11 bases lay in between. CDR3 length: 16 residues. CDR3 sequence: CSVEDWGSAGANVLTF. The CDR3 bases are TGCAGCGTTGAAGATTGGGGCAGTGCTGGGGCCAACGTCCTGACTTTC.

The table lists this clonotype with a few counts. This sequence joins TRBV5-1 and TRBJ2-5; TRBD2 matches 8 bases. V was clipped by 5 bases and J by 1 base; unmatched bases: 7. CDR3 length: 15 residues. The germline CDR1 and CDR2 sequences are SGHRS and YFSETQ. The CDR3 protein is CASSGISGTQETQYF. CDR3 DNA: TGCGCCAGCAGTGGTATTAGCGGGACCCAAGAGACCCAGTACTTC.

On this clonotype: A read error may be the cause here, since a much bigger clone is one base away. V gene TRBV10-3 combines with J gene TRBJ1-5; D possibly corresponds to TRBD1 (5 bases). The CDR3 is made up of 12 amino acids. In germline, CDR1 is ENHRY, CDR2 SYGVKD. V shed 5 bases and J shed 7 bases, with 9 bases lying between them. The CDR3 nucleotides read TGTGCCATCAGTCGGCCAGGGCAGCCCCAGCATTTT. Amino acid sequence: CAISRPGQPQHF.

This clonotype was observed many times. This chain uses TRBV5-6 with TRBJ2-2, with D unresolved. CDR3 length: 14 residues. Looked up from germline, CDR1 is SGHDT and CDR2 is YYEEEE. Trimming shortened V by 0 bases and J by 5 bases, and 8 bases separated the two germline ends. The CDR3 DNA is TGTGCCAGCAGCTTGGTGCGGCGGACCGGGGAGCTGTTTTTT. Translation: CASSLVRRTGELFF. The variable domain in full, completed from reference TRBV5-6 and TRBJ2-2, reads DAGVTQSPTHLIKTRGQQVTLRCSPKSGHDTVSWYQQALGQGPQFIFQYYEEEERQRGNFPDRFSGHQFPNYSSELNVNALLLGDSALYLCASSLVRRTGELFFGEGSRLTVL.

The chain carries TRBV5-6 and TRBJ2-2; D is unresolved. V gave up 3 bases and J gave up 0 bases, with 9 bases separating them. This CDR3 comprises 15 residues. Germline V gene sequence: CDR1 SGHDT, CDR2 YYEEEE. Here the CDR3 DNA reads TGTGCCAGCAGCTCCGCAGGATCGAACACCGGGGAGCTGTTTTTT. Its protein product is CASSSAGSNTGELFF.

This clonotype has just a few counts. This rearrangement joins TRBV29-1 to TRBJ2-5; D is unresolved. Trimming left V 7 bases short and J 5 bases short, with 8 bases between. From germline, CDR1 is SQVTM and CDR2 ANQGSEA. This CDR3 spans 10 amino acids. CDR3 sequence: CSGSWETQYF. DNA for the CDR3: TGCAGCGGGAGTTGGGAGACCCAGTACTTC.

This sequence joins TRBV10-3 and TRBJ2-7; 7 bases map to TRBD1. The germline V gene encodes CDR1 ENHRY and CDR2 SYGVKD. V was pared by 6 bases and J by 7 bases, with 12 bases of the junction left unmatched. This CDR3 is built from 14 residues. The DNA for the CDR3 is TGTGCCATCAGCGGACAGGCAGATTACAATGAGCAGTACTTC. Translated, it gives CAISGQADYNEQYF.

J is TRBJ2-7 and V is TRBV7-9; tentatively, D is TRBD2 (5 bases). This CDR3 is built from 14 residues. V gave up 4 bases and J gave up 3 bases, with 13 bases separating them. CDR1 is SEHNR and CDR2 is FQNEAQ in the germline V gene (reference sequence). The CDR3 nucleotides are TGTGCCAGCAGCTCAAGTCGGGATTTCTACGAGCAGTACTTC. Its protein is CASSSSRDFYEQYF. The entire variable domain, with the rest obtained from reference TRBV7-9 and TRBJ2-7, is as follows: DTGVSQNPRHKITKRGQNVTFRCDPISEHNRLYWYRQTLGQGPEFLTYFQNEAQLEKSRLLSDRFSAERPKGSFSTLEIQRTEQGDSAMYLCASSSSRDFYEQYFGPGTRLTVT.

This clonotype was seen once. An end of the junction differs from the germline gene, which may be a read error. J is TRBJ2-2 and V is TRBV7-9; 7 positions match TRBD1. The CDR3 loop spans 19 amino acids. Germline assignment: CDR1 SEHNR and CDR2 FQNEAQ (reference sequence). The CDR3 DNA reads as TGTGCCAGCGGCTTAGTGCATTGGGGGAGCTATCAGGGGGTCGGGGAGCTGTTTTTT. Protein sequence: CASGLVHWGSYQGVGELFF.

The chain links TRBV7-3 to TRBJ2-5; 7 bases agree with TRBD1. The V gene's germline CDR1 is SGHTA and CDR2 FQGTGA. This CDR3 has 10 residues. V was pared by 8 bases and J by 13 bases, with 7 bases of the junction left unmatched. The CDR3 is CASRGQATYF. CDR3 in DNA: TGTGCCAGCCGTGGACAGGCCACGTACTTC.